The 19 T cell receptor beta chains below were found in one sample sequenced in a study of T-cell reconstitution after alpha-beta-depleted transplantation in children. Preparing the TCRbeta library involved the use of unique molecular identifiers. MiXCR, run by TCRdb on the PCR reads, gives a single entry per CDR3 protein. This table holds about 360,000 distinct CDR3 sequences, about an eighth found once. Sequenced material: PBMCs, taken from the stem cell graft. Receptor source: a human donor who donated a stem cell graft to a child with Fanconi anemia.

The CDR3 DNA follows: TGCGCCAGCAGCCAAGATCCGAGGGGGCTCTACAATGAGCAGTTCTTC. Amino acids: CASSQDPRGLYNEQFF. The gene calls are TRBV4-3 and TRBJ2-1, with 7 bases that match TRBD1. CDR3 length: 16 residues. Germline V lookup: CDR1 LGHNA, CDR2 YSLEER. V gave up 0 bases and J gave up 3 bases; unmatched junction bases: 5.

This clonotype was seen a handful of times. This chain links TRBV2 with TRBJ1-6; TRBD1 aligns across 8 bases. The CDR3 has 15 residues. V dropped 8 bases and J dropped 5; count of bases not matched to a gene: 8. CDR1 is SNHLY and CDR2 is FYNNEI in the germline V gene. This CDR3 is CASSKQGGDNSPLHF. The CDR3 DNA reads as TGTGCCAGCTCTAAACAGGGGGGGGATAATTCACCCCTCCACTTT.

This clonotype was found many times. The chain combines TRBV10-2 with TRBJ2-5, with D hard to call. The V gene lost 5 bases and the J gene lost 7 bases, with 17 bases spanning the gap. Germline CDR1 WSHSY, CDR2 SAAADI. The CDR3 spans 14 residues. CDR3 nucleotides: TGCGCCAGCAGTCCCGGGTCCAGGTATACGACCCAGTACTTC. Its translation: CASSPGSRYTTQYF.

This clonotype was counted only a few times. This chain uses TRBV5-1 with TRBJ2-7; TRBD1 agrees at 9 bases. There are 14 residues in the CDR3. Germline CDR1 reads SGHRS; CDR2 reads YFSETQ. After removal of 0 bases from V and 6 bases from J, the junction contained 4 bases not matched to a gene. The CDR3 sequence is CASSLDYRGPEQYF. For the CDR3, the DNA is TGCGCCAGCAGCTTGGATTACAGGGGGCCCGAGCAGTACTTC.

The chain combines TRBV5-1 with TRBJ2-1; weak D call: TRBD1 (6 bases). The CDR3 contains 14 residues. Germline CDR1 is SGHRS and CDR2 is YFSETQ. Trimming removed 0 bases from V and 6 bases from J, with 10 bases in between. CDR3 in amino acids: CASSLAGTINEQFF. CDR3 nucleotides: TGCGCCAGCAGCTTGGCCGGGACAATCAATGAGCAGTTCTTC.

This clonotype showed up just a few times. The rearrangement links TRBV3-1 to TRBJ2-1; D remains ambiguous. Germline V gives CDR1 LGHDT, CDR2 YNNKEL (reference sequence). V lost 4 bases and J lost 0, with 7 bases in between. This CDR3 comprises 14 residues. CDR3 DNA: TGTGCCAGCAGCCCCTCGAACTCCTACAATGAGCAGTTCTTC. This codes for CASSPSNSYNEQFF.

The chain is built from TRBV27 and TRBJ2-7; 11 nucleotides line up with TRBD1. This CDR3 is 15 amino acids long. The V segment lost 6 bases and the J segment 7 bases; nucleotides outside the gene matches: 11. In germline, CDR1 is MNHEY, CDR2 SMNVEV (reference sequence). The CDR3 bases are TGTGCCAGCAGACGAGGGGACAGGGGGACGAGTGAGCAGTACTTC. Translation gives CASRRGDRGTSEQYF.

The rearrangement uses TRBV9 and TRBJ1-3; tentatively, D is TRBD1 (5 bases). Trimming took 3 bases from V and 0 from J, leaving 13 bases between them. The germline V gene encodes CDR1 SGDLS and CDR2 YYNGEE. The CDR3 spans 16 residues. CDR3 amino acids: CASSALDSRSGNTIYF. The DNA of the CDR3 is TGTGCCAGCAGCGCGCTTGACAGTCGCTCTGGAAACACCATATATTTT.

CDR3 bases: TGTGCCAGCAGTTACTTACAGGGGGACTATGGCTACACCTTC. Protein product: CASSYLQGDYGYTF. The genes are TRBV6-5 and TRBJ1-2; 8 bases match TRBD1. V dropped 1 base and J dropped 3; count of bases not matched to a gene: 1. Germline V gene data show CDR1 as MNHEY and CDR2 as SVGAGI. The CDR3 runs 14 residues.

The chain combines TRBV6-1 with TRBJ2-7, with D possibly being TRBD1 (5 bases). The germline V and J ends were trimmed by 7 bases and 0 bases, with 13 bases remaining between them. Germline V gene data show CDR1 as MNHNS and CDR2 as SASEGT. The CDR3 is 14 amino acids. CDR3 sequence reads: CASTKTVSSYEQYF. CDR3 coding DNA: TGTGCCAGCACTAAGACAGTCAGCTCCTACGAGCAGTACTTC.

At least ten counts were recorded for this clonotype. The chain employs TRBV6-5 and TRBJ1-2, with TRBD1 matching 8 bases. The CDR3 length is 13 residues. Germline assignment: CDR1 MNHEY and CDR2 SVGAGI. J lost 3 bases, V lost 5 bases, and 2 bases had no gene match. The CDR3 here is CASSQGADYGYTF. Here the CDR3 DNA reads TGTGCCAGCAGTCAGGGGGCTGACTATGGCTACACCTTC.

This clonotype was seen a handful of times. The V gene is TRBV19, the J gene TRBJ1-5, with D possibly being TRBD1 (5 bases). Germline V CDR1 and CDR2: LNHDA, SQIVND (reference sequence). The CDR3 runs 17 residues. Trimming took 3 bases from V and 0 from J, leaving 15 bases between them. CDR3 DNA sequence: TGTGCCAGTAGTATGGACGAGGGACTCTATAGCAATCAGCCCCAGCATTTT. Translating gives CASSMDEGLYSNQPQHF.

Many counts were recorded for this clonotype. V gene TRBV20-1 combines with J gene TRBJ2-3; D not resolved. CDR1 DFQATT and CDR2 SNEGSKA come from the germline V gene (reference sequence). V was cut by 6 bases and J by 0 bases, with 13 bases left in between. There are 14 residues in the CDR3. CDR3 sequence: CSATYSLSTDTQYF. CDR3 nucleotide sequence: TGCAGTGCCACTTACTCTCTTAGCACAGATACGCAGTATTTT.

Ten or more counts support this clonotype. This chain joins TRBV12-3 or TRBV12-4 and TRBJ1-1; D unresolved. The CDR3 sequence is 11 residues long. V lost 8 bases to trimming and J lost 7 bases, with 11 bases between them. The CDR3 DNA is TGTGCCAGCCAGGACTCTGGTGAAGCTTTCTTT. Its protein is CASQDSGEAFF.

This clonotype has a count of ten or more. This sequence joins TRBV7-2 and TRBJ1-1; maybe TRBD1 (6 bases). CDR3 length: 15 residues. Trimming shortened V by 5 bases and J by 2 bases, and 15 bases separated the two germline ends. The germline V gene has CDR1 SGHTA and CDR2 FQGNSA. As DNA, the CDR3 is TGTGCCAGCAGCCCGAGGGGGGGCGGAAACACTGAAGCTTTCTTT. Residues: CASSPRGGGNTEAFF.

V is TRBV12-3 or TRBV12-4 and J is TRBJ1-2, with TRBD1 matching over 9 bases. This CDR3 has 14 amino acids. The trim removed 6 bases at V and 6 bases at J, leaving 8 bases unmatched. CDR3 bases: TGTGCCAGCAGCGAAACAGGGGGCGTTAATGGCTACACCTTC. It yields the protein CASSETGGVNGYTF.

CDR3: CASTLKGIPGHPSEAFF. The CDR3 DNA reads as TGTGCCAGTACCCTAAAGGGAATACCGGGACACCCCTCTGAAGCTTTCTTT. This chain uses TRBV19 with TRBJ1-1, with D perhaps TRBD1 (6 bases). The CDR3 runs 17 residues. With 7 bases removed from V and 6 bases from J, the gap between germline ends came to 27 bases. CDR1 and CDR2 (germline): LNHDA, SQIVND (reference sequence).

This sequence joins TRBV5-6 and TRBJ2-3; D is possibly TRBD2 (6 bases). The CDR3 runs 15 residues. Germline V CDR1 and CDR2: SGHDT, YYEEEE. V lost 2 bases and J lost 5, with 15 bases in between. The CDR3 bases are TGTGCCAGCAGCTTATCCCGGGACTCCATAGATACGCAGTATTTT. It specifies CASSLSRDSIDTQYF.

This clonotype appeared a few times. The chain combines TRBV4-3 with TRBJ1-2; 8 positions match TRBD1. CDR3 length: 16 amino acids. The V gene end was trimmed by 0 bases and the J gene end by 5 bases; junction bases not matched to a gene: 8. Germline loops: CDR1 LGHNA, CDR2 YSLEER. CDR3 protein: CASSQDLTDRAYGYTF. The CDR3 nucleotides are TGCGCCAGCAGCCAAGATCTAACGGACAGGGCTTATGGCTACACCTTC.